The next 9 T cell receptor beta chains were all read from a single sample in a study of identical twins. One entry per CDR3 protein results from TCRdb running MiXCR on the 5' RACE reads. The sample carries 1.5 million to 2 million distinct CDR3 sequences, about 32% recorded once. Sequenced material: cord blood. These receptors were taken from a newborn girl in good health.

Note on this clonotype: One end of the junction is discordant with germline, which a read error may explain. This chain's CDR3 is CAGSDLVQETQYF. The DNA of the CDR3 is TGTGCCGGCAGTGATCTAGTGCAAGAGACCCAGTACTTC. V and J are TRBV6-1 and TRBJ2-5; D not resolved. In germline, CDR1 is MNHNS, CDR2 SASEGT. The CDR3 length is 13 residues.

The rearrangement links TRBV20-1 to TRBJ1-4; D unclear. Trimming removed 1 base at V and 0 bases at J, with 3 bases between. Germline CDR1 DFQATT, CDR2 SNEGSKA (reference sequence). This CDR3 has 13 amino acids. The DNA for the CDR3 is TGCAGTGCTAGAGCCTCAACTAATGAAAAACTGTTTTTT. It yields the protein CSARASTNEKLFF.

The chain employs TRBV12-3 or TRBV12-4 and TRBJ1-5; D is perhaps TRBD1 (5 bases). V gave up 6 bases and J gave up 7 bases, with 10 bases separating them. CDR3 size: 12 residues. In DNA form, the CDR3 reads TGTGCCAGCAGCGGCAGGGCCCAGCCCCAGCATTTT. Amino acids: CASSGRAQPQHF.

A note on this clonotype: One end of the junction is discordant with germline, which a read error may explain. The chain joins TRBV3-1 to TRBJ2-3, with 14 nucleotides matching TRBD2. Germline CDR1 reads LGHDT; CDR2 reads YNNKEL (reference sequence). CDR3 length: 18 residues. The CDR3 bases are TGCGCCAGCAGCCCGGGACTAGCGGGAGTAGGAGGCACAGATACGCAGTATTTT. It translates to CASSPGLAGVGGTDTQYF.

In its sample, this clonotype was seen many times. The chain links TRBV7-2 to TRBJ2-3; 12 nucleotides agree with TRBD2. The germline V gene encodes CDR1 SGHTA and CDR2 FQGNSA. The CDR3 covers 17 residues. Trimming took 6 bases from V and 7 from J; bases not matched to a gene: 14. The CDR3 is CASSPTSGGFLSYTQYF. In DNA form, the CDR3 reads TGTGCCAGCAGTCCCACTAGCGGGGGGTTTCTCAGTTATACGCAGTATTTT.

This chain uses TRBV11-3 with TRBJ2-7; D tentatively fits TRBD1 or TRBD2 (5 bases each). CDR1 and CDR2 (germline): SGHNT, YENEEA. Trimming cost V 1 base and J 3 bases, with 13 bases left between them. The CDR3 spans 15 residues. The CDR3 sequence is CASSLGVGPLYEQYF. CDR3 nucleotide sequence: TGTGCCAGCAGCTTAGGAGTGGGACCTCTCTACGAGCAGTACTTC.

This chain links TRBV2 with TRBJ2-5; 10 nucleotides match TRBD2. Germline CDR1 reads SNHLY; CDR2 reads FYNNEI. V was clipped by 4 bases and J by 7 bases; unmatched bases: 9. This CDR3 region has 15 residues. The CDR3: CASSASGLASGTQYF. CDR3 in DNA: TGTGCCAGCAGTGCCTCGGGACTAGCGTCGGGGACCCAGTACTTC.

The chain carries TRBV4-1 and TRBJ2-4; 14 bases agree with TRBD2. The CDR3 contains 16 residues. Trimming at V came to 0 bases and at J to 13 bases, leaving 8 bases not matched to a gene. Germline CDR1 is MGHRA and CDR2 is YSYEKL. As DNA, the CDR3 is TGCGCCAGCAGCCAAGAACCGGGACTAGCGGGAGAAGAGCAGTACTTC. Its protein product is CASSQEPGLAGEEQYF.

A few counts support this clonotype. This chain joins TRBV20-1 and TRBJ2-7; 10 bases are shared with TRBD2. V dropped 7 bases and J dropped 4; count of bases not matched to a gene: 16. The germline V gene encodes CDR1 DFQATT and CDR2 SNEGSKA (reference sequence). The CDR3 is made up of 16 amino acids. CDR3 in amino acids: CSVRGVRGLALYEQYF. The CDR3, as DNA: TGCAGTGTTAGGGGAGTTCGGGGACTAGCGTTATACGAGCAGTACTTC.